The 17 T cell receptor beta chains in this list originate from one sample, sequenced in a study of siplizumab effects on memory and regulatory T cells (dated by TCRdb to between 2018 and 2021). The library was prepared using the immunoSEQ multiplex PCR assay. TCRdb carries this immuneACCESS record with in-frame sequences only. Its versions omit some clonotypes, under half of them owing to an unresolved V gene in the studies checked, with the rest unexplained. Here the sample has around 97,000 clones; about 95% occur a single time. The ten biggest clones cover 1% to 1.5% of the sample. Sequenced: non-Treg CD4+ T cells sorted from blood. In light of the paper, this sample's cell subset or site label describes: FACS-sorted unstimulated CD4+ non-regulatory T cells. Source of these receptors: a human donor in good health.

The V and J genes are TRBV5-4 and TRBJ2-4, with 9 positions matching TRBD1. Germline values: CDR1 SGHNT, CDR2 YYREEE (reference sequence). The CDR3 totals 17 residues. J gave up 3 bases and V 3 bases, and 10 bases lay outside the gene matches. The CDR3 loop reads CASSSTGTGRGKNIQYF. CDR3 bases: TGTGCCAGCAGCTCCACCGGGACAGGGCGTGGCAAAAACATTCAGTACTTC.

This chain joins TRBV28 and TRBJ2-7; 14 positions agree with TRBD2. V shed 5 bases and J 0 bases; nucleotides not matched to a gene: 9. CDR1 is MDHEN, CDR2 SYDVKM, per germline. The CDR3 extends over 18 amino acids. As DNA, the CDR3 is TGTGCCAGCAGTCCATCGGGACTAGCGGGAGTCAACTCCTACGAGCAGTACTTC. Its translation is CASSPSGLAGVNSYEQYF. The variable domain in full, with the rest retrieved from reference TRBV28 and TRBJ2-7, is DVKVTQSSRYLVKRTGEKVFLECVQDMDHENMFWYRQDPGLGLRLIYFSYDVKMKEKGDIPEGYSVSREKKERFSLILESASTNQTSMYLCASSPSGLAGVNSYEQYFGPGTRLTVT.

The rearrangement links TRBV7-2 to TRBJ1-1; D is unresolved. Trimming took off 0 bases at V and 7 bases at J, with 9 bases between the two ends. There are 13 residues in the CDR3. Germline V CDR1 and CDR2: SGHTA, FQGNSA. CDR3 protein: CASSLARHIEAFF. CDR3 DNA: TGTGCCAGCAGCTTAGCAAGACACATTGAAGCTTTCTTT.

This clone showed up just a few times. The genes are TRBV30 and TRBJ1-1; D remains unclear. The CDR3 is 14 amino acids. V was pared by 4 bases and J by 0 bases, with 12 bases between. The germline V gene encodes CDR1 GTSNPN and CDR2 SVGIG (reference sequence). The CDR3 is CAWIRWQMNTEAFF. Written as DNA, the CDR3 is TGTGCCTGGATACGCTGGCAGATGAACACTGAAGCTTTCTTT.

CDR3 DNA: TGCGCCAGCAGCTTCGATGGGAGGGCCACAGATACGCAGTATTTT. Translation gives CASSFDGRATDTQYF. The genes are TRBV5-1 and TRBJ2-3, with 7 bases that match TRBD2. V shed 2 bases, J shed 2 bases, and the junction held 5 bases outside the gene matches. CDR1 and CDR2 (germline): SGHRS, YFSETQ. The length of the CDR3 is 15 residues.

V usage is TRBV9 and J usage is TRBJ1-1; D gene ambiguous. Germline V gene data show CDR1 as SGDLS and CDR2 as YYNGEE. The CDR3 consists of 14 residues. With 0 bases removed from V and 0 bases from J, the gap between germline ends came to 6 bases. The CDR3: CASSVGNLNTEAFF. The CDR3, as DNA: TGTGCCAGCAGCGTAGGGAATCTGAACACTGAAGCTTTCTTT.

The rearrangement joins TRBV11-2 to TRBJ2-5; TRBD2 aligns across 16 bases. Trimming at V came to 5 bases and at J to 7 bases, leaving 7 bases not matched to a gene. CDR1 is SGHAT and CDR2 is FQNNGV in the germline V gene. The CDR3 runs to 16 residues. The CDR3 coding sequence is TGTGCCAGCAGCCTGGGACTAGCGGGAGGGCATGGGACCCAGTACTTC. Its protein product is CASSLGLAGGHGTQYF.

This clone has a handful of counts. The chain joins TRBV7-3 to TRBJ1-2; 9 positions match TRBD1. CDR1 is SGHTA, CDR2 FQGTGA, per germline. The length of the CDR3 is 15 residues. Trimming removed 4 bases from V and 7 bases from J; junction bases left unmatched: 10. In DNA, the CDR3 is TGTGCCAGCAGCTCGGGGGGACAGGGCAGGACTGGCTACACCTTC. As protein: CASSSGGQGRTGYTF.

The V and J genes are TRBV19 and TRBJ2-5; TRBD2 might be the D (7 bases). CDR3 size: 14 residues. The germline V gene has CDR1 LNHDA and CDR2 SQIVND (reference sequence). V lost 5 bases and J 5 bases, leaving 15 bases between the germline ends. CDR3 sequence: CASSVGGQGETQYF. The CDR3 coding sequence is TGTGCCAGTAGTGTCGGGGGGCAAGGGGAGACCCAGTACTTC.

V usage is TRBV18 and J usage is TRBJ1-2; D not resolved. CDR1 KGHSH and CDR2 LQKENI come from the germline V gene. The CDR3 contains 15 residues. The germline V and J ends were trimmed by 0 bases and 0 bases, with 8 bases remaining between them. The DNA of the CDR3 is TGTGCCAGCTCACCACCGGGGAACACTAACTATGGCTACACCTTC. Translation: CASSPPGNTNYGYTF.

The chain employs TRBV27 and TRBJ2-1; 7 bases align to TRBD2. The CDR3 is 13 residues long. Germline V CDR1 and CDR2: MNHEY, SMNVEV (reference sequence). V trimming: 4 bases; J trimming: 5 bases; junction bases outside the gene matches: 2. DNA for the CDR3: TGTGCCAGCAGTTCTAGCGGACACAATGAGCAGTTCTTC. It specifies CASSSSGHNEQFF.

CDR3 residues: CAWSPPGLLYNEQFF. The DNA of the CDR3 is TGTGCCTGGAGTCCACCGGGACTACTTTACAATGAGCAGTTCTTC. The chain has TRBV30 and TRBJ2-1; TRBD2 aligns across 7 bases. Germline trimming cut 2 bases from V and 4 bases from J; bases unmatched to any gene: 8. The length of the CDR3 is 15 residues. Germline V lookup: CDR1 GTSNPN, CDR2 SVGIG (reference sequence).

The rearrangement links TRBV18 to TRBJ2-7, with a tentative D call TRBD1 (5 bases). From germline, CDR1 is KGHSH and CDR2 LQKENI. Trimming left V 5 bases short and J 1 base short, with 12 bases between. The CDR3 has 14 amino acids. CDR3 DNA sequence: TGTGCCAGCTCATCAGGGTCTAGGTCCTACGAGCAGTACTTC. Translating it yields CASSSGSRSYEQYF.

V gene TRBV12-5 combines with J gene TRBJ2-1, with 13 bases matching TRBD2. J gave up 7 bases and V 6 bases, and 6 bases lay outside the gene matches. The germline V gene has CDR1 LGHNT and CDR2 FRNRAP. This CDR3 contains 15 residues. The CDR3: CASGTSGRTRNEQFF. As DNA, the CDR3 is TGTGCTAGTGGGACTAGCGGGAGGACCAGGAATGAGCAGTTCTTC.

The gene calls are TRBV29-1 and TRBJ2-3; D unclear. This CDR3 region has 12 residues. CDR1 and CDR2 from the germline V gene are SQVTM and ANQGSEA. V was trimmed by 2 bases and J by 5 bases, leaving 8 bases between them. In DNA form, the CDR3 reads TGCAGCGTTGAAAAGGGTGTAGATACGCAGTATTTT. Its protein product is CSVEKGVDTQYF.

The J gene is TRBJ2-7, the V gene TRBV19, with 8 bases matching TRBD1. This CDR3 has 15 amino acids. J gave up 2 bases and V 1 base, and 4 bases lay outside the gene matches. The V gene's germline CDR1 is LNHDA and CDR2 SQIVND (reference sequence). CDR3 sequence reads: CASSIVGTGAYEQYF. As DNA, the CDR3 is TGTGCCAGTAGTATAGTCGGGACAGGAGCCTACGAGCAGTACTTC.

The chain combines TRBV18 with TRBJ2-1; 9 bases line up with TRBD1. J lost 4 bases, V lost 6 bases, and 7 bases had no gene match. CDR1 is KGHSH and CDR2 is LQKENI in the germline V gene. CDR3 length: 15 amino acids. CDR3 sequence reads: CASSPRTGVYNEQFF. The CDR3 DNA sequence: TGTGCCAGCTCCCCGCGGACAGGGGTTTACAATGAGCAGTTCTTC.